The sequence of this T cell receptor beta chain was determined in a study of T cell repertoires in cytomegalovirus infection. Study context: It was recently identified HLA-C-restricted and well-studied HLA-B-restricted CMV epitopes that the study used. Public TCR beta signatures were indicative of both CMV infection and a matching HLA type. The study's findings and limits: Cumulated frequencies of public TCR beta families served to identify carriers of CMV plus the relevant HLA.

Trimming shortened V by 7 bases and J by 3 bases, and 12 bases separated the two germline ends. CDR3 length: 13 amino acids. Germline V gene lookup returns CDR1 ENHRY and CDR2 SYGVKD. One entry per CDR3 protein, called by TCRdb with MiXCR from the reads. The repertoire holds about 900,000 distinct CDR3 sequences, with roughly 31% as singletons. This clonotype came up once. The antigen remains undetermined. This sequence originates from a human donor in good health (CMV status not recorded). Some clones in this sample may be carry-over from other donors' samples. The V call is TRBV10-3, the J call TRBJ1-2; D is ambiguous. This specimen consisted of cultured CD8+ T cells from PBMCs, obtained from culture after CMV antigen stimulation. The CDR3 nucleotides read TGTGCCATCACGAGAGAGACGGACTATGGCTACACCTTC. The encoded protein is CAITRETDYGYTF.